Below are 20 T cell receptor beta chains sequenced from a single sample in a study of T-cell memory formation after mild COVID-19. TCRdb fed the 5' RACE reads into MiXCR, producing one record per CDR3 protein. The sample shows some 330,000 distinct CDR3 sequences, around 21% of them seen only once. Input material: PBMCs or a T cell subset sorted from them (not recorded which). These receptors were obtained from an adult woman who had mild COVID-19 (a few samples of this study predate the infection). Cell type and time point are not known.

The chain joins TRBV11-3 to TRBJ2-1; no clear D. V was trimmed by 5 bases and J by 8 bases, leaving 13 bases between them. This CDR3 spans 13 amino acids. CDR1 and CDR2 (germline): SGHNT, YENEEA. The DNA of the CDR3 is TGTGCCAGCAGCCGCTTTAGGTCGGATGAGCAGTTCTTC. This sequence encodes CASSRFRSDEQFF.

This clonotype was counted only a few times. The chain has TRBV5-6 and TRBJ1-2, with 9 bases identical to TRBD1. This CDR3 has 14 amino acids. The V segment lost 4 bases and the J segment 4 bases; nucleotides outside the gene matches: 5. Per germline, CDR1 SGHDT and CDR2 YYEEEE. Here the CDR3 DNA reads TGTGCCAGCAGCGCCGGGACAGGGATCTATGGCTACACCTTC. Its translation: CASSAGTGIYGYTF.

This clonotype has just a few counts. Without the conserved terminal phenylalanine or tryptophan, this CDR3 likely stems from a read error. The chain recombines TRBV12-3 or TRBV12-4 with TRBJ1-2; the D is unclear. The CDR3 runs to 14 residues. The ends were cut back, 7 bases at V and 2 bases at J, with 14 bases in the middle. In nucleotides, the CDR3 is TGTGCCAGCACCCCTGGGGTATCCAACTATGGCTACACCTCC. It yields the protein CASTPGVSNYGYTS.

V is TRBV20-1 and J is TRBJ2-7, with a weak D call TRBD1 (5 bases). Trimming stripped 3 bases from V and 1 base from J, with 13 bases between. This CDR3 comprises 14 residues. Germline V lookup: CDR1 DFQATT, CDR2 SNEGSKA (reference sequence). CDR3 region: CSARPGSGSYEQYF. For the CDR3, the DNA is TGCAGTGCTAGGCCAGGGTCGGGTTCCTACGAGCAGTACTTC.

This clonotype was detected a few times. J is TRBJ1-1 and V is TRBV9; D is uncertain. Germline lookup yields CDR1 SGDLS and CDR2 YYNGEE. The CDR3 is 15 residues long. V was pared by 0 bases and J by 6 bases, with 15 bases between. In DNA form, the CDR3 reads TGTGCCAGCAGCGTAGTTGAGCTGGGCTACGCTGAAGCTTTCTTT. Amino acid sequence: CASSVVELGYAEAFF.

This chain links TRBV12-3 or TRBV12-4 with TRBJ2-7, with 9 bases matching TRBD2. This CDR3 comprises 14 residues. Trimming cost V 7 bases and J 0 bases; bases outside gene matches: 4. The CDR3 spells CASTAGGRSYEQYF. For the CDR3, the DNA is TGTGCCAGCACCGCGGGGGGGCGCTCCTACGAGCAGTACTTC.

The table lists this clonotype with a few counts. Here the CDR3 reads CSADPGLAGFSKNIQYF. The DNA of the CDR3 is TGCAGTGCTGATCCGGGACTAGCGGGATTTTCCAAAAACATTCAGTACTTC. The chain is built from TRBV20-1 and TRBJ2-4; 13 bases agree with TRBD2. The V and J ends lost 5 bases and 2 bases, in that order; junction bases with no gene match: 9. Germline V lookup: CDR1 DFQATT, CDR2 SNEGSKA (reference sequence). The CDR3 covers 17 residues.

Written as DNA, the CDR3 is TGTGCCAGCAGCGTCGCCGCCTCCCAAGAGACCCAGTACTTC. Encoded protein: CASSVAASQETQYF. This sequence joins TRBV7-2 and TRBJ2-5; no reliable D call. The CDR3 totals 14 residues. CDR1 is SGHTA, CDR2 FQGNSA, per germline. Trimming pared 5 bases from V and 1 base from J, leaving 11 bases between.

This clonotype occurred many times. V gene TRBV12-3 or TRBV12-4 combines with J gene TRBJ2-1; 11 bases align to TRBD2. The CDR3 length is 18 residues. The J segment lost 8 bases and the V segment lost 2 bases, leaving 14 bases of the junction unmatched. The CDR3 nucleotides are TGTGCCAGCAGTTTAAGTGAACTAGCGGGAGAAATGTCCGATGAGCAGTTCTTC. This sequence encodes CASSLSELAGEMSDEQFF.

Only a few counts were recorded for this clonotype. The chain carries TRBV19 and TRBJ1-1; TRBD1 agrees at 7 bases. Germline V gives CDR1 LNHDA, CDR2 SQIVND (reference sequence). After removal of 10 bases from V and 3 bases from J, the junction contained 11 bases not matched to a gene. The CDR3 contains 14 residues. CDR3 protein: CAIMDRPTDTEAFF. The CDR3 region has the DNA TGTGCCATCATGGACAGGCCCACGGACACTGAAGCTTTCTTT.

In this sample, this clonotype turned up a few times. The chain is built from TRBV5-6 and TRBJ1-1; D remains unclear. Trimming removed 4 bases at V and 6 bases at J, with 13 bases between. CDR1 and CDR2 from the germline V gene are SGHDT and YYEEEE. The CDR3 has 13 residues. The CDR3 is CASSEFGRPEAFF. CDR3 coding DNA: TGTGCCAGCAGCGAGTTCGGTCGCCCTGAAGCTTTCTTT.

This chain links TRBV6-4 with TRBJ2-7; tentatively, D is TRBD2 (7 bases). Trimming shortened V by 6 bases and J by 4 bases, and 16 bases separated the two germline ends. The CDR3 length is 14 residues. Germline CDR1 is MRHNA and CDR2 is SNTAGT. The CDR3 loop reads CASRELEGGYEQYF. CDR3 DNA sequence: TGTGCCAGCAGGGAGTTGGAGGGGGGGTACGAGCAGTACTTC.

This chain joins TRBV6-4 and TRBJ1-1, with D unresolved. The CDR3 extends over 13 amino acids. The germline gives CDR1 MRHNA, CDR2 SNTAGT. The V end was cut by 5 bases, the J end by 2 bases, with 9 bases between. The CDR3 region is CASSREVNTEAFF. CDR3 DNA sequence: TGTGCCAGCAGTCGAGAAGTAAACACTGAAGCTTTCTTT.

The table lists this clonotype with many counts. This chain links TRBV5-1 with TRBJ2-2; D remains unclear. The CDR3 sequence is 12 residues long. The V end lost 5 bases, the J end lost 5 bases, and 7 bases lay between the germline ends. Germline V gene lookup returns CDR1 SGHRS and CDR2 YFSETQ. The CDR3 loop reads CASSLATGELFF. The CDR3 bases are TGCGCCAGCAGTCTGGCAACCGGGGAGCTGTTTTTT.

This clonotype was counted ten times or more. The chain combines TRBV3-1 with TRBJ2-1; 11 positions match TRBD2. From germline, CDR1 is LGHDT and CDR2 YNNKEL (reference sequence). J gave up 9 bases and V 0 bases, and 10 bases lay outside the gene matches. The CDR3 spans 17 residues. The CDR3 loop reads CASSQDLASGRRGEQFF. As DNA, the CDR3 is TGTGCCAGCAGCCAAGATTTGGCTAGCGGGAGGAGGGGTGAGCAGTTCTTC.

This clonotype was counted many times. The chain recombines TRBV7-2 with TRBJ2-7; the D gene could be TRBD1 or TRBD2 (5 bases each). Germline V gene lookup returns CDR1 SGHTA and CDR2 FQGNSA. This CDR3 contains 15 residues. Trimming shortened V by 4 bases and J by 0 bases, and 13 bases separated the two germline ends. The CDR3: CASSSDWGFSYEQYF. The CDR3 DNA reads TGTGCCAGCAGCTCCGATTGGGGGTTCTCCTACGAGCAGTACTTC.

V and J are TRBV7-9 and TRBJ2-7; 9 nucleotides agree with TRBD1. The CDR3 has 16 amino acids. Germline trimming cut 5 bases from V and 5 bases from J; bases unmatched to any gene: 13. Germline V gene data show CDR1 as SEHNR and CDR2 as FQNEAQ (reference sequence). The CDR3 region is CASSDRGQGRWNEQYF. The DNA for the CDR3 is TGTGCCAGCAGCGACCGTGGACAGGGGAGATGGAACGAGCAGTACTTC.

In this sample, this clonotype turned up once. The rearrangement joins TRBV24-1 to TRBJ1-5; the D is unclear. CDR1 is KGHDR and CDR2 is SFDVKD in the germline V gene. Trimming pared 6 bases from V and 3 bases from J, leaving 8 bases between. This CDR3 contains 13 residues. CDR3 in amino acids: CATSHGINQPQHF. DNA for the CDR3: TGTGCCACCAGTCACGGGATCAATCAGCCCCAGCATTTT.

Of note for this clonotype: Compared with germline, one end of the junction differs, possibly owing to a read error. The chain has TRBV5-6 and TRBJ2-1, with unresolved D. The length of the CDR3 is 13 residues. Per germline, CDR1 SGHDT and CDR2 YYEEEE. The CDR3 here is CASSFSETGEKFF. The CDR3 DNA reads as TGTGCCAGCAGCTTTTCAGAAACTGGTGAGAAGTTCTTC.

In this sample, this clonotype turned up a few times. The V call is TRBV11-2, the J call TRBJ2-7; D is tentatively TRBD1 or TRBD2 (5 bases each). The V end lost 4 bases, the J end lost 0 bases, and 10 bases lay between the germline ends. CDR3 length: 14 amino acids. CDR1 and CDR2 from the germline V gene are SGHAT and FQNNGV. CDR3 nucleotides: TGTGCCAGCAGCTCCGAGGGGAACTCCTACGAGCAGTACTTC. This gives the protein CASSSEGNSYEQYF. The full variable domain, completed using reference TRBV11-2 and TRBJ2-7, is EAGVAQSPRYKIIEKRQSVAFWCNPISGHATLYWYQQILGQGPKLLIQFQNNGVVDDSQLPKDRFSAERLKGVDSTLKIQPAKLEDSAVYLCASSSEGNSYEQYFGPGTRLTVT.